The clone carrying this T cell receptor beta chain showed up just a few times. The data stem from a study of regulatory T cells in long-lasting Graves disease. Documented time point: newly diagnosed GD, antithyroid drugs for less than 3 months. The authors made the TCR library using RNA they extracted from PBMCs. This CDR3 is 13 amino acids long. CDR1 LNHDA and CDR2 SQIVND come from the germline V gene (reference sequence). The V and J ends lost 6 bases and 2 bases respectively, with 7 bases between them. Building the TCR beta libraries relied on iRepertoire HTBI primers, and CDR3 regions underwent Arm-PCR. Each CDR3 protein is one row after TCRdb ran MiXCR on the multiplex PCR reads. In the table there are some 400,000 distinct CDR3 sequences, 15% of which are singletons. Separately, the same data were catalogued under a study of T cells in Graves' hyperthyroidism and ophthalmopathy.

This sequence originates from a woman aged 25-40 years with Graves disease. The chain uses TRBV19 and TRBJ2-2, with D unresolved. Sample: peripheral blood mononuclear cells (PBMCs), taken at new diagnosis, from a patient treated with antithyroid drugs. The CDR3 sequence is CASRWGNTGELFF. As DNA, the CDR3 is TGTGCCAGTAGGTGGGGAAACACCGGGGAGCTGTTTTTT.